The rows below give T cell receptor beta chains drawn from one sample of a study of shared clonotypes between healthy human individuals. Assay used: immunoSEQ multiplex PCR; TCRdb lists only in-frame clones, some missing. The repertoire holds about 470,000 clones, with about 76% as singletons. The specimen sequenced was PBMCs. Receptors originate from a woman between 40 and 50 years old in good health. Some clones in this sample may be carry-over from other donors' samples. CDR3s include the opening cysteine and the closing phenylalanine or tryptophan. The order of the fields is V gene, J gene, clone size, D gene, CDR3 DNA, CDR3 protein. D genes are given only for firm matches. Only some rows state a clone size, as once, few, many or a class for expanded clones.

TRBV27,TRBJ1-1,-,TRBD1,TGTGCCAGCAGGGACCCGGACAGGGGGGGCACTGAAGCTTTCTTT,CASRDPDRGGTEAFF
TRBV19,TRBJ2-6,-,-,TGTGCCAGTAAACAGGGGGCCAACGTCCTGACTTTC,CASKQGANVLTF
TRBV6-5,TRBJ1-2,-,-,TGTGCCAGCAGAGCCCGAGGGCCCGGGACGGGCTACACCTTC,CASRARGPGTGYTF
TRBV7-9,TRBJ2-5,-,TRBD1,TGTGCCAGCAGCTCCGGGACAGGACTGGGGGAGACCCAGTACTTC,CASSSGTGLGETQYF
TRBV7-2,TRBJ1-1,many,TRBD1,TGTGCCAGCAGCTTAGACGGGACAGGGGACACTGAAGCTTTCTTT,CASSLDGTGDTEAFF
TRBV5-1,TRBJ2-7,-,-,TGCGCCAGCAGCTTTGGGGAAGGAAATTACGAGCAGTACTTC,CASSFGEGNYEQYF
TRBV9,TRBJ1-5,-,-,TGTGCCAGCAGCGTAGCTCCGGCAGAGCCCCAGCATTTT,CASSVAPAEPQHF
TRBV5-1,TRBJ2-1,-,-,TGCGCCAGCAGCTTGGCGGGCACCCACAATGAGCAGTTCTTC,CASSLAGTHNEQFF
TRBV11-2,TRBJ2-1,-,TRBD2,TGTGCCAGCAGAACTAGCGGGAGTAGTGAGCAGTTCTTC,CASRTSGSSEQFF
TRBV28,TRBJ1-5,-,-,TGTGCCAGCACTACGAGCTGGAGTAGCAATCAGCCCCAGCATTTT,CASTTSWSSNQPQHF